A single sample gave rise to the 26 T cell receptor beta chains below, sequenced in a study of blood T cells in healthy people across ages. The authors ran a second PCR of about 6 to 11 cycles using a sample-barcoded 5' primer and a J-beta primer mix. Each CDR3 protein gets one entry after TCRdb re-called the 5' RACE reads with MiXCR. This sample has around 1,000,000 distinct CDR3 sequences, with around 27% found just once. This same sample was also taken into another study, of T cells of mothers and their children.

The sample was blood. The source is a girl aged 2-10 years in good health.

This clonotype was found a few times. The chain uses TRBV24-1 and TRBJ1-5; D may be TRBD1 (6 bases). The length of the CDR3 is 17 residues. V was clipped by 1 base and J by 0 bases, with 12 bases between them. CDR1 KGHDR and CDR2 SFDVKD come from the germline V gene. The CDR3 coding sequence is TGTGCCACCAGTGATTTTGGACAGATTTATAGCAATCAGCCCCAGCATTTT. Protein sequence: CATSDFGQIYSNQPQHF.

The chain has TRBV24-1 and TRBJ2-3; the D gene could be TRBD1 or TRBD2 (5 bases each). The CDR3 spans 16 residues. V lost 5 bases and J 1 base, leaving 15 bases between the germline ends. The germline gives CDR1 KGHDR, CDR2 SFDVKD. CDR3 coding DNA: TGTGCCACCAGTGTGCAGGGACCGGTCGGCACAGATACGCAGTATTTT. This codes for CATSVQGPVGTDTQYF.

This clonotype turned up a few times. The chain links TRBV24-1 to TRBJ1-5; a weak D match, TRBD1 (5 bases). From germline, CDR1 is KGHDR and CDR2 SFDVKD. The CDR3 consists of 14 residues. The germline V and J ends were trimmed by 5 bases and 11 bases, with 18 bases remaining between them. CDR3 in amino acids: CATSASGRLPTQHF. The CDR3 DNA sequence: TGTGCCACCAGTGCCTCGGGACGGCTTCCGACCCAGCATTTT.

This clonotype has a handful of counts. The J gene is TRBJ2-7, the V gene TRBV12-3 or TRBV12-4; D is perhaps TRBD1 (5 bases). This CDR3 spans 12 amino acids. V lost 6 bases and J lost 3, with 9 bases in between. CDR3 residues: CASRQDNYEQYF. In DNA, the CDR3 is TGTGCCAGCAGACAGGACAACTACGAGCAGTACTTC.

V usage is TRBV12-3 or TRBV12-4 and J usage is TRBJ2-5, with D tentatively TRBD1 (6 bases). The DNA end lines up better with TRBJ2-7; the J call may be wrong. This CDR3 region has 14 residues. The CDR3 nucleotides are TGTGCCAGCAGTATGACAGGCGTTGCCTACGAGCAGTACTTC. It yields the protein CASSMTGVAYEQYF.

This clonotype has a handful of counts. The genes are TRBV2 and TRBJ1-1; D possibly corresponds to TRBD1 (5 bases). CDR1 and CDR2 (germline): SNHLY, FYNNEI. The CDR3 runs 12 residues. V shed 5 bases and J shed 7 bases, with 11 bases lying between them. CDR3 sequence (DNA): TGTGCCAGCAGTCCCCGGGGCCGTGAAGCTTTCTTT. Its protein product is CASSPRGREAFF.

The chain carries TRBV4-1 and TRBJ2-5, with 13 bases lining up with TRBD2. TRBJ2-1 explains the end of the DNA better; the J call may be wrong. Germline lookup yields CDR1 MGHRA and CDR2 YSYEKL. The CDR3 runs to 17 residues. The CDR3 DNA sequence: TGCGCCAGCAGCCTTGGACTAGCGGGAGTACTCTACAATGAGCAGTTCTTC. It specifies CASSLGLAGVLYNEQFF.

This clonotype has just a few counts. The chain links TRBV7-3 to TRBJ2-1, with 9 bases fitting TRBD2. Trimming cost V 2 bases and J 10 bases; bases outside gene matches: 9. Looked up from germline, CDR1 is SGHTA and CDR2 is FQGTGA. CDR3 length: 15 amino acids. The CDR3 protein is CASSLVAGGFGEQFF. The DNA for the CDR3 is TGTGCCAGCAGCTTAGTGGCGGGGGGGTTCGGCGAGCAGTTCTTC. Together with reference TRBV7-3 and TRBJ2-1, the CDR3 gives the full variable domain: GAGVSQTPSNKVTEKGKYVELRCDPISGHTALYWYRQSLGQGPEFLIYFQGTGAADDSGLPNDRFFAVRPEGSVSTLKIQRTERGDSAVYLCASSLVAGGFGEQFFGPGTRLTVL.

This rearrangement joins TRBV29-1 to TRBJ2-1; 8 nucleotides line up with TRBD1. The germline V gene encodes CDR1 SQVTM and CDR2 ANQGSEA. The ends lost 2 bases at V and 6 bases at J; junction bases unmatched: 9. The CDR3 has 15 residues. This CDR3 reads CSVEIRGQVFNEQFF. CDR3 in DNA: TGCAGCGTTGAAATCCGGGGACAGGTTTTCAATGAGCAGTTCTTC.

The rearrangement joins TRBV5-1 to TRBJ1-5; D remains unclear. V was trimmed by 0 bases and J by 2 bases, leaving 9 bases between them. The CDR3 sequence is 15 residues long. Germline values: CDR1 SGHRS, CDR2 YFSETQ. CDR3 sequence reads: CASSLGVGGNQPQHF. CDR3 DNA: TGCGCCAGCAGCTTGGGGGTCGGAGGCAATCAGCCCCAGCATTTT.

The CDR3 bases are TGTGCCAGCAGTTTGGGAGGGGGCGCACCCTATGGCTACACCTTC. Its protein product is CASSLGGGAPYGYTF. The chain carries TRBV12-3 or TRBV12-4 and TRBJ1-2; TRBD1 matches 7 bases. The CDR3 covers 15 residues. The J segment lost 4 bases and the V segment lost 3 bases, leaving 8 bases of the junction unmatched.

J is TRBJ2-5 and V is TRBV20-1; the D is unclear. V lost 3 bases to trimming and J lost 5 bases, with 7 bases between them. There are 11 residues in the CDR3. Germline CDR1 DFQATT, CDR2 SNEGSKA (reference sequence). CDR3 nucleotides: TGCAGTGCTAGCCCTTTGGAGACCCAGTACTTC. Its protein is CSASPLETQYF.

The chain has TRBV29-1 and TRBJ1-4; D gene uncertain. The germline V gene encodes CDR1 SQVTM and CDR2 ANQGSEA. The CDR3 runs to 14 residues. Trimming pared 7 bases from V and 7 bases from J, leaving 19 bases between. CDR3 bases: TGCAGCGCCTGGGCCGGGATCGCCGGTGAAAAACTGTTTTTT. This sequence encodes CSAWAGIAGEKLFF. Together with reference TRBV29-1 and TRBJ1-4, the CDR3 gives the full variable domain: SAVISQKPSRDICQRGTSLTIQCQVDSQVTMMFWYRQQPGQSLTLIATANQGSEATYESGFVIDKFPISRPNLTFSTLTVSNMSPEDSSIYLCSAWAGIAGEKLFFGSGTQLSVL.

A few counts support this clonotype. The chain is built from TRBV20-1 and TRBJ1-4; a possible D gene is TRBD1 (6 bases). The CDR3 covers 12 residues. V was shortened by 5 bases and J by 6 bases, with 10 bases between the two germline ends. Germline V gene lookup returns CDR1 DFQATT and CDR2 SNEGSKA (reference sequence). CDR3 sequence (DNA): TGCAGTGCTCCACAGGGTTATGAAAAACTGTTTTTT. The encoded protein is CSAPQGYEKLFF.

This clonotype was seen a few times. The chain combines TRBV7-2 with TRBJ1-5; no clear D gene. V was pared by 3 bases and J by 4 bases, with 16 bases between. This CDR3 contains 16 residues. CDR1 SGHTA and CDR2 FQGNSA come from the germline V gene. The CDR3 reads CASSFFSTVENQPQHF. CDR3 coding DNA: TGTGCCAGCAGCTTTTTTTCGACTGTAGAGAATCAGCCCCAGCATTTT.

The rearrangement joins TRBV7-9 to TRBJ1-1; 8 bases fit TRBD1. The CDR3 sequence is 16 residues long. Germline V CDR1 and CDR2: SEHNR, FQNEAQ (reference sequence). The V gene end was trimmed by 4 bases and the J gene end by 7 bases; junction bases not matched to a gene: 14. CDR3 loop: CASSSELQGTGGEAFF. Written as DNA, the CDR3 is TGTGCCAGCAGCTCCGAATTACAGGGGACAGGAGGTGAAGCTTTCTTT.

This sequence joins TRBV3-1 and TRBJ1-2; the D gene is possibly TRBD1 (6 bases). This CDR3 has 12 residues. Germline V gene lookup returns CDR1 LGHDT and CDR2 YNNKEL (reference sequence). V lost 5 bases to trimming and J lost 4 bases, with 8 bases between them. As DNA, the CDR3 is TGTGCCAGCAGCGACAGGATCTATGGCTACACCTTC. This encodes CASSDRIYGYTF.

This clonotype was observed a handful of times. The chain employs TRBV5-1 and TRBJ2-7, with D maybe TRBD1 (5 bases). From germline, CDR1 is SGHRS and CDR2 YFSETQ. The CDR3 is made up of 16 amino acids. Trimming stripped 0 bases from V and 0 bases from J, with 13 bases between. CDR3 in amino acids: CASSLDRGSGSYEQYF. CDR3 nucleotide sequence: TGCGCCAGCAGCTTGGATAGGGGCTCCGGCTCCTACGAGCAGTACTTC.

The chain joins TRBV7-9 to TRBJ2-7, with TRBD1 as a possible D gene (6 bases). The CDR3 consists of 14 residues. Germline lookup yields CDR1 SEHNR and CDR2 FQNEAQ (reference sequence). V was shortened by 5 bases and J by 1 base, with 12 bases between the two germline ends. Written as DNA, the CDR3 is TGTGCCAGCAGCGCCCCGGACAGATCCTACGAGCAGTACTTC. Amino acid sequence: CASSAPDRSYEQYF.

Note on this clonotype: The conserved closing phenylalanine or tryptophan is absent in this CDR3, likely reflecting a read error. V usage is TRBV6-5 and J usage is TRBJ1-3; D perhaps matches TRBD1 (6 bases). In germline, CDR1 is MNHEY, CDR2 SVGAGI. The CDR3 runs 15 residues. The ends were cut back, 6 bases at V and 4 bases at J, with 16 bases in the middle. The CDR3 DNA reads as TGTGCCAGCAGCCCGTCGGGGGCGGGAGGAAACACCATATATGTT. The encoded protein is CASSPSGAGGNTIYV.

This clonotype has just a few counts. The chain joins TRBV11-2 to TRBJ2-5; D is possibly TRBD1 or TRBD2 (5 bases each). The CDR3 consists of 14 residues. Trimming left V 0 bases short and J 5 bases short, with 10 bases between. The germline V gene encodes CDR1 SGHAT and CDR2 FQNNGV. CDR3 amino acids: CASSLDRDAETQYF. CDR3 nucleotides: TGTGCCAGCAGCTTAGATCGGGACGCCGAGACCCAGTACTTC.

V usage is TRBV7-9 and J usage is TRBJ1-1; no definite D call. The V gene's germline CDR1 is SEHNR and CDR2 FQNEAQ (reference sequence). The V and J ends lost 2 bases and 4 bases respectively, with 17 bases between them. This CDR3 is 16 amino acids long. The CDR3 DNA follows: TGTGCCAGCAGCTTATTGGCCGAAAGAGGGAGCACTGAAGCTTTCTTT. It translates to CASSLLAERGSTEAFF.

This CDR3 is CASSQVLTRGRGKNIQYF. The CDR3 nucleotides read TGCGCCAGCAGCCAAGTTTTAACGAGGGGAAGGGGCAAAAACATTCAGTACTTC. The chain combines TRBV4-1 with TRBJ2-4, with D tentatively TRBD1 or TRBD2 (5 bases each). The V gene lost 1 base and the J gene lost 3 bases, with 19 bases spanning the gap. The length of the CDR3 is 18 residues. Per the germline V gene, CDR1 is MGHRA and CDR2 is YSYEKL.

There are a few counts of this clonotype. V gene TRBV7-2 combines with J gene TRBJ1-1, with D tentatively TRBD1 (6 bases). The CDR3 spans 14 residues. Germline-derived CDR1 and CDR2 are SGHTA and FQGNSA. V dropped 4 bases and J dropped 0 bases, with 9 bases sitting between them. In DNA form, the CDR3 reads TGTGCCAGCAGCTACGCAGGGGTGAACACTGAAGCTTTCTTT. Translation gives CASSYAGVNTEAFF. The entire variable domain, with the rest obtained from reference TRBV7-2 and TRBJ1-1, is as follows: GAGVSQSPSNKVTEKGKDVELRCDPISGHTALYWYRQSLGQGLEFLIYFQGNSAPDKSGLPSDRFSAERTGGSVSTLTIQRTQQEDSAVYLCASSYAGVNTEAFFGQGTRLTVV.

This clonotype occurred a few times. The chain has TRBV12-5 and TRBJ1-2; D is perhaps TRBD1 (5 bases). From germline, CDR1 is LGHNT and CDR2 FRNRAP. The CDR3 runs to 15 residues. V was clipped by 8 bases and J by 3 bases, with 19 bases between them. The CDR3: CASTFPQGGYYGYTF. As DNA, the CDR3 is TGTGCTAGTACGTTTCCTCAGGGTGGGTACTATGGCTACACCTTC. The variable domain in full, with the rest retrieved from reference TRBV12-5 and TRBJ1-2, is DARVTQTPRHKVTEMGQEVTMRCQPILGHNTVFWYRQTMMQGLELLAYFRNRAPLDDSGMPKDRFSAEMPDATLATLKIQPSEPRDSAVYFCASTFPQGGYYGYTFGSGTRLTVV.

This clonotype was recorded a few times. The chain couples TRBV11-2 to TRBJ2-5; 10 nucleotides match TRBD2. With the DNA end fitting TRBJ2-1 better, the J assignment may be wrong. Germline lookup yields CDR1 SGHAT and CDR2 FQNNGV. The CDR3 spans 16 residues. CDR3 residues: CASSLAPSGGGNEQFF. The CDR3 DNA follows: TGTGCCAGCAGCTTAGCCCCTAGCGGGGGCGGAAATGAGCAGTTCTTC.